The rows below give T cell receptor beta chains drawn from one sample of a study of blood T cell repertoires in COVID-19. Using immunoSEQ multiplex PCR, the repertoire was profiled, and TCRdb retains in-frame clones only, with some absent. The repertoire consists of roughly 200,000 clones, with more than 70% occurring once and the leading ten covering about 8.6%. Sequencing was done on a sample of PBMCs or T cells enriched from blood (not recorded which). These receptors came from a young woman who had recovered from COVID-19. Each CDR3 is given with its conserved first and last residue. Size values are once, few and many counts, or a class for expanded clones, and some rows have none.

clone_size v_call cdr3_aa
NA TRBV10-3 CAISEGSGSHNEQFF
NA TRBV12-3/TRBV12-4 CASSFQGGQPQHF
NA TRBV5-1 CASSSGRGPGSSPLHF
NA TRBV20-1 CSASVSPDQPQHF
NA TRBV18 CASSPRRGETETEAFF
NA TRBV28 CASSLSGSSDTQYF
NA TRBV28 CASSLWTNQPQHF
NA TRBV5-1 CASSLEGGNSPLHF
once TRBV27 CARLIGGSSYNSPLHF
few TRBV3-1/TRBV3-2 CASSPGASGIGTGELFF
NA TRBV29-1 CSAATGVEETQYF
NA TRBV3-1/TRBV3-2 CASSQDHGLGPLHF
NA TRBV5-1 CASSAGTGVYEQYF
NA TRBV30 CAWSRTAIPYEQYF
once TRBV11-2 CASSSGLGAYEQYF
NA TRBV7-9 CASSREADSYGYTF